These 25 T cell receptor beta chains originate from one sample sequenced in a study of blood T cell repertoires in COVID-19. Data came from immunoSEQ multiplex PCR; TCRdb stores just in-frame clones and leaves some out. This table holds around 200,000 clones, roughly 90% found once. Sequenced sample: PBMCs or T cells enriched from blood (not recorded which). These receptors were obtained from a woman aged 40 to 55 with acute COVID-19.

The rearrangement links TRBV7-8 to TRBJ2-7; D gene ambiguous. Germline CDR1 is SGHVS and CDR2 is FQNEAQ. The CDR3 loop spans 13 amino acids. Deletions cut 1 base from V and 6 bases from J, with 10 bases between. Written as DNA, the CDR3 is TGTGCCAGCAGCTTAGACCAGTCTCTCGAGCAGTACGTC. This codes for CASSLDQSLEQYV.

CDR3 protein: CASSPGGTRSFMNTEAFF. In DNA form, the CDR3 reads TGTGCCAGCAGCCCAGGGGGAACAAGATCATTTATGAACACTGAAGCTTTCTTT. V gene TRBV5-6 combines with J gene TRBJ1-1; 7 bases map to TRBD1. Germline V gene data show CDR1 as SGHDT and CDR2 as YYEEEE. The V segment lost 4 bases and the J segment 0 bases; nucleotides outside the gene matches: 15. CDR3 size: 18 residues.

The chain carries TRBV2 and TRBJ2-7; D is perhaps TRBD1 (6 bases). The CDR3 is 16 residues long. The V gene's germline CDR1 is SNHLY and CDR2 FYNNEI. Trimming took off 6 bases at V and 2 bases at J, with 20 bases between the two ends. As DNA, the CDR3 is TGTGCCAGCAGGGAGAGGGGGTACCGCCAAACCTACGAGCAGTACTTC. The encoded protein is CASRERGYRQTYEQYF.

The chain employs TRBV19 and TRBJ1-2, with unresolved D. Germline CDR1 LNHDA, CDR2 SQIVND (reference sequence). CDR3 length: 15 residues. V was cut by 4 bases and J by 2 bases, with 14 bases left in between. The CDR3 spells CASSTSGSPNYGYTF. The CDR3, as DNA: TGTGCCAGTAGTACCTCGGGGTCTCCGAACTATGGCTACACCTTC.

This clone was observed a single time. As DNA, the CDR3 is TGTGCCTCCAGGCAGCCTCAAGAGACCCAGTACTTC. This translates into CASRQPQETQYF. V and J are TRBV2 and TRBJ2-5; D gene uncertain. The CDR3 sequence is 12 residues long. V shed 11 bases and J shed 2 bases, with 12 bases lying between them. Germline V CDR1 and CDR2: SNHLY, FYNNEI.

The rearrangement links TRBV3-1 (or the pseudogene TRBV3-2) to TRBJ1-1; the match to TRBD1 covers 7 bases. The ends lost 6 bases at V and 0 bases at J; junction bases unmatched: 10. Per the germline V gene, CDR1 is LGHDT and CDR2 is YNNKEL (reference sequence). The CDR3 length is 16 residues. CDR3 region: CASSRDRRPMNTEAFF. CDR3 nucleotide sequence: TGTGCCAGCAGTCGGGACAGAAGACCGATGAACACTGAAGCTTTCTTT.

This chain uses TRBV3-1 (or the pseudogene TRBV3-2) with TRBJ1-6; a possible D gene is TRBD1 (5 bases). Trimming stripped 1 base from V and 7 bases from J, with 11 bases between. The CDR3 extends over 15 amino acids. Per the germline V gene, CDR1 is LGHDT and CDR2 is YNNKEL (reference sequence). The DNA for the CDR3 is TGTGCCAGCAGCCAAGGCGACAGAGCAAATTCACCCCTCCACTTT. Its translation is CASSQGDRANSPLHF.

The rearrangement joins TRBV11-3 to TRBJ2-1; the D gene is possibly TRBD2 (7 bases). This CDR3 contains 14 residues. The V and J ends lost 1 base and 7 bases respectively, with 11 bases between them. Germline CDR1 SGHNT, CDR2 YENEEA. CDR3 sequence: CASSLAGGGNEQFF. CDR3 sequence (DNA): TGTGCCAGCAGCTTAGCGGGGGGCGGGAATGAGCAGTTCTTC.

This clone occurred once. V usage is TRBV11-3 and J usage is TRBJ1-1; a weak D match, TRBD1 (5 bases). In germline, CDR1 is SGHNT, CDR2 YENEEA. Trimming stripped 1 base from V and 5 bases from J, with 14 bases between. The CDR3 totals 15 residues. The CDR3 protein is CASSLGVGRVTEAFF. The CDR3 region has the DNA TGTGCCAGCAGCTTAGGGGTGGGCAGGGTTACTGAAGCTTTCTTT.

This clone was recorded a few times. The chain uses TRBV7-2 and TRBJ2-7; 11 bases agree with TRBD2. Trimming at V came to 1 base and at J to 2 bases, leaving 4 bases not matched to a gene. CDR1 and CDR2 from the germline V gene are SGHTA and FQGNSA. This CDR3 has 16 amino acids. This CDR3 is CASSLVLAGGTYEQYF. CDR3 nucleotides: TGTGCCAGCAGCTTAGTGCTAGCGGGGGGTACCTACGAGCAGTACTTC.

The chain recombines TRBV2 with TRBJ1-2; D not resolved. The CDR3 extends over 12 amino acids. V was trimmed by 4 bases and J by 3 bases, leaving 6 bases between them. Germline V gene sequence: CDR1 SNHLY, CDR2 FYNNEI. Written as DNA, the CDR3 is TGTGCCAGCAGTGGGTCAGACTATGGCTACACCTTC. Protein product: CASSGSDYGYTF.

The rearrangement links TRBV7-8 to TRBJ1-3; maybe TRBD1 (6 bases). Looked up from germline, CDR1 is SGHVS and CDR2 is FQNEAQ. V lost 6 bases and J lost 3, with 15 bases in between. CDR3 length equals 15 residues. CDR3 bases: TGTGCCAGCAGGCGGGGGGGCGAGCTTGGAAACACCATATATTTT. Protein: CASRRGGELGNTIYF.

This rearrangement joins TRBV4-3 to TRBJ1-1, with D uncertain. Per germline, CDR1 LGHNA and CDR2 YSLEER. CDR3 length: 15 amino acids. V lost 0 bases and J lost 0, with 8 bases in between. The CDR3 DNA is TGCGCCAGCAGCCAAGATGTATCGTTGAACACTGAAGCTTTCTTT. It codes for CASSQDVSLNTEAFF.

The V gene is TRBV5-6, the J gene TRBJ1-2; 7 bases are a match to TRBD1. The CDR3 is 15 amino acids. Germline assignment: CDR1 SGHDT and CDR2 YYEEEE. V shed 2 bases and J 5 bases; nucleotides not matched to a gene: 9. CDR3 sequence: CASSFGKGGAYGYTF. The CDR3 coding sequence is TGTGCCAGCAGCTTTGGTAAAGGGGGCGCTTATGGCTACACCTTC. The complete variable domain, with remaining parts taken from reference TRBV5-6 and TRBJ1-2, reads DAGVTQSPTHLIKTRGQQVTLRCSPKSGHDTVSWYQQALGQGPQFIFQYYEEEERQRGNFPDRFSGHQFPNYSSELNVNALLLGDSALYLCASSFGKGGAYGYTFGSGTRLTVV.

The CDR3 sequence is CASSPYRGLDTEAFF. The CDR3 DNA reads TGTGCCAGCTCACCGTACAGGGGGCTAGACACTGAAGCTTTCTTT. This chain joins TRBV18 and TRBJ1-1, with 9 nucleotides matching TRBD1. Per the germline V gene, CDR1 is KGHSH and CDR2 is LQKENI. With V trimmed by 3 bases and J by 3 bases, 5 bases remained unmatched. There are 15 residues in the CDR3.

The chain uses TRBV30 and TRBJ1-1; D uncertain. The CDR3 length is 17 residues. With 0 bases removed from V and 1 base from J, the gap between germline ends came to 18 bases. Germline values: CDR1 GTSNPN, CDR2 SVGIG (reference sequence). CDR3 amino acids: CAWSVFNRGLANTEAFF. The CDR3 bases are TGTGCCTGGAGTGTATTTAACAGAGGGCTGGCGAACACTGAAGCTTTCTTT. The full variable domain, with the rest looked up from reference TRBV30 and TRBJ1-1, is SQTIHQWPATLVQPVGSPLSLECTVEGTSNPNLYWYRQAAGRGLQLLFYSVGIGQISSEVPQNLSASRPQDRQFILSSKKLLLSDSGFYLCAWSVFNRGLANTEAFFGQGTRLTVV.

CDR3 sequence: CASRTGGAFSNQPQHF. CDR3 nucleotide sequence: TGTGCCAGTAGAACAGGGGGCGCTTTTAGCAATCAGCCCCAGCATTTT. The chain recombines TRBV19 with TRBJ1-5, with 9 bases identical to TRBD1. V shed 6 bases, J shed 0 bases, and the junction held 6 bases outside the gene matches. The germline gives CDR1 LNHDA, CDR2 SQIVND (reference sequence). The CDR3 is 16 amino acids.

The V gene is TRBV2, the J gene TRBJ1-2, with 8 bases that match TRBD1. The V and J ends lost 7 bases and 7 bases, in that order; junction bases with no gene match: 14. CDR1 SNHLY and CDR2 FYNNEI come from the germline V gene. The CDR3 is made up of 15 amino acids. Written as DNA, the CDR3 is TGTGCCAGCACTAGATTAGGACAGGGACCCGTTGGCTACACCTTC. Its protein product is CASTRLGQGPVGYTF.

With regard to this clone: The junction departs from the called germline gene at one end, perhaps through a read error. The V gene is TRBV7-7, the J gene TRBJ2-5; TRBD2 matches 7 bases. Germline values: CDR1 SSHAT, CDR2 FNYEAQ (reference sequence). CDR3 length equals 17 residues. CDR3 DNA: TGTGCTAGCAGCTTAGCTAGGCGGGGGTTAGGGCAAGAGACCCAGTACTTC. Protein sequence: CASSLARRGLGQETQYF.

The chain employs TRBV2 and TRBJ1-6; no definite D call. Trimming stripped 6 bases from V and 4 bases from J, with 16 bases between. Per germline, CDR1 SNHLY and CDR2 FYNNEI. The CDR3 consists of 16 residues. The CDR3 region is CASSGPTSGYNSPLHF. The CDR3 DNA is TGTGCCAGCAGCGGTCCCACCTCCGGGTATAATTCACCCCTCCACTTT.

This clone was seen just once. The rearrangement links TRBV27 to TRBJ1-1, with D unresolved. CDR1 and CDR2 (germline): MNHEY, SMNVEV (reference sequence). CDR3 length equals 14 residues. The V and J ends lost 0 bases and 4 bases respectively, with 9 bases between them. This CDR3 is CASSLSLGVTEAFF. The CDR3 DNA follows: TGTGCCAGCAGTTTATCCTTGGGAGTCACTGAAGCTTTCTTT.

The chain uses TRBV5-1 and TRBJ1-5; 7 bases match TRBD1. The length of the CDR3 is 17 residues. CDR1 is SGHRS, CDR2 YFSETQ, per germline. V lost 1 base, J lost 3 bases, and 10 bases stayed unmatched. The CDR3 DNA reads as TGCGCCAGCAGCTTGAGGAGGGGGCACAGGATCAATCAGCCCCAGCATTTT. It is translated as CASSLRRGHRINQPQHF.

This chain connects TRBV7-8 to TRBJ1-1, with D unclear. Germline V gives CDR1 SGHVS, CDR2 FQNEAQ. Deletions cut 5 bases from V and 2 bases from J, with 12 bases between. CDR3 length equals 14 residues. CDR3 sequence (DNA): TGTGCCAGCAGCCCTCTAGCGGTTAACACTGAAGCTTTCTTT. This codes for CASSPLAVNTEAFF.

The sample holds a few counts of this clone. Other DNA sequences in the sample encode the same CDR3. V gene TRBV5-1 combines with J gene TRBJ1-2, with 8 bases aligning to TRBD1. The CDR3 is 15 residues long. V shed 4 bases and J 4 bases; nucleotides not matched to a gene: 9. Germline V gene sequence: CDR1 SGHRS, CDR2 YFSETQ. CDR3 DNA: TGCGCCAGCAGCCTTGGACAGGGCGATAGCTATGGCTACACCTTC. Its translation: CASSLGQGDSYGYTF.

The gene calls are TRBV19 and TRBJ1-1, with no clear D. V gave up 7 bases and J gave up 1 base, with 7 bases separating them. The V gene's germline CDR1 is LNHDA and CDR2 SQIVND (reference sequence). This CDR3 has 12 amino acids. The CDR3 loop is CASKRSNTEAFF. CDR3 bases: TGTGCCAGTAAACGGTCGAACACTGAAGCTTTCTTT. Looking up the rest from reference TRBV19 and TRBJ1-1 gives the full variable domain: DGGITQSPKYLFRKEGQNVTLSCEQNLNHDAMYWYRQDPGQGLRLIYYSQIVNDFQKGDIAEGYSVSREKKESFPLTVTSAQKNPTAFYLCASKRSNTEAFFGQGTRLTVV.